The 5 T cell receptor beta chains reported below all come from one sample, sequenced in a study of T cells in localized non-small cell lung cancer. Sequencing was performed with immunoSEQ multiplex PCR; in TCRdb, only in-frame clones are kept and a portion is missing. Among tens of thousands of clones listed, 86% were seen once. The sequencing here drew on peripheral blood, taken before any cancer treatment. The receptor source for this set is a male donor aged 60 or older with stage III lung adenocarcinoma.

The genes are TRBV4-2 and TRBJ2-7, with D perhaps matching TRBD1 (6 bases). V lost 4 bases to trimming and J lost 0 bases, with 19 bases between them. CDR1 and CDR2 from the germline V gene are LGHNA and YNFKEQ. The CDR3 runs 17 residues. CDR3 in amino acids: CASSPAGESISSYEQYF. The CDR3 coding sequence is TGTGCCAGCAGCCCGGCAGGGGAAAGTATAAGCTCCTACGAGCAGTACTTC.

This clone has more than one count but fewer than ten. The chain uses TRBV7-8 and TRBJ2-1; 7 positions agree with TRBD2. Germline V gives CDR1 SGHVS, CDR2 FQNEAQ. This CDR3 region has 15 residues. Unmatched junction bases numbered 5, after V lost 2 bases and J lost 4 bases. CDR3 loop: CASSLRGGSYNEQFF. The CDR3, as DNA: TGTGCCAGCAGCTTAAGGGGCGGGAGTTACAATGAGCAGTTCTTC.

This CDR3 is CATSGAGLAGGLWTDTQYF. The CDR3 DNA reads as TGTGCCACCAGCGGCGCGGGACTAGCGGGGGGGCTCTGGACAGATACGCAGTATTTT. V is TRBV15 and J is TRBJ2-3; 16 nucleotides agree with TRBD2. The J segment lost 3 bases and the V segment lost 5 bases, leaving 11 bases of the junction unmatched. The CDR3 is 19 residues long. Germline V gene data show CDR1 as LNHNV and CDR2 as YYDKDF (reference sequence).

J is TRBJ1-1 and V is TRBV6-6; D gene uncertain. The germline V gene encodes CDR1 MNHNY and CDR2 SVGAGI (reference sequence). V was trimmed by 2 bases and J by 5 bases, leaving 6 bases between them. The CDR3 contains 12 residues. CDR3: CASSYRRTEAFF. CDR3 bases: TGTGCCAGCAGTTACCGGAGGACTGAAGCTTTCTTT.

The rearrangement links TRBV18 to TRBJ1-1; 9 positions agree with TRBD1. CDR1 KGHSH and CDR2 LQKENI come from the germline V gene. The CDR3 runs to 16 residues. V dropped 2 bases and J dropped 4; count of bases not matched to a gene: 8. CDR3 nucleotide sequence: TGTGCCAGCTCACCAAACGGAGGGGACAGGGTCACTGAAGCTTTCTTT. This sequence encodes CASSPNGGDRVTEAFF.